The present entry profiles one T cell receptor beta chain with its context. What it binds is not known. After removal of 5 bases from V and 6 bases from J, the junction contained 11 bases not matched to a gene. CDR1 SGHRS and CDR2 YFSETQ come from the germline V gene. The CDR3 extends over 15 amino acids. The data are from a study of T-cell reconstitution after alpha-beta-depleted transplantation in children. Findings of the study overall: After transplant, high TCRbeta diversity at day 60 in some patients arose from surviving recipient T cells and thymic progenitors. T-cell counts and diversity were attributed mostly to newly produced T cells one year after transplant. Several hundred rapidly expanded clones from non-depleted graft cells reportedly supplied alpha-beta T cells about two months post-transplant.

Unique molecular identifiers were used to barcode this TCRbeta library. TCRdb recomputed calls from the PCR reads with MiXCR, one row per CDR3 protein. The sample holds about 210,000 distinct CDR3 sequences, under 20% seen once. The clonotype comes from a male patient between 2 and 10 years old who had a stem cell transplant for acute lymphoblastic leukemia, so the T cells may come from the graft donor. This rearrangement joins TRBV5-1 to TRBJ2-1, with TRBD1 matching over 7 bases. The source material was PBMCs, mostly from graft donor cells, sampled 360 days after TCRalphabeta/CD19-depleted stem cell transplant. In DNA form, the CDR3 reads TGCGCCAGCAGTTCCCGCCAGGGGGTGTCCAATGAGCAGTTCTTC. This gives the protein CASSSRQGVSNEQFF.